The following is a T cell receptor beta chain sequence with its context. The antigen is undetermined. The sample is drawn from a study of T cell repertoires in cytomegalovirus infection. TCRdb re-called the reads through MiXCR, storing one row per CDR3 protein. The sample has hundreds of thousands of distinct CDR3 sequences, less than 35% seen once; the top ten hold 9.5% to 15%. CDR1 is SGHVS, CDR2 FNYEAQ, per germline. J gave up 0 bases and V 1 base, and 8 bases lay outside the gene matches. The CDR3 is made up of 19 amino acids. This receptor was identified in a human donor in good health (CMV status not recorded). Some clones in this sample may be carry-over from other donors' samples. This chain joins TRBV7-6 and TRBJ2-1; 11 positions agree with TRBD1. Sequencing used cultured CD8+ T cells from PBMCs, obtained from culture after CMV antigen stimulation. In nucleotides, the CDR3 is TGTGCCAGCAGCTTAGTCCGGGACAGGGGGTTTAGCTCCTACAATGAGCAGTTCTTC. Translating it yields CASSLVRDRGFSSYNEQFF.